The rows below give T cell receptor beta chains drawn from one sample of a study of blood T cells in healthy people across ages. TCRdb used MiXCR to reprocess the 5' RACE reads, holding one entry per CDR3 protein. The sample shows over 1,200,000 distinct CDR3 sequences, roughly 60% of them seen only once. Sequences were obtained from blood. The receptors derive from a man between 18 and 29 years old in good health. The CDR3 runs from the conserved cysteine through the conserved F or W. The order of the fields is D gene, clone size, V gene, J gene, CDR3 length, CDR3 protein, CDR3 DNA. A D gene is named only where the DNA matches it firmly. Clone sizes are given selectively: once, few, many, or a class where the clone is expanded.

.,.,TRBV28,TRBJ2-7,12,CASRGGIYEQYF,TGTGCCAGCAGAGGGGGAATCTACGAGCAGTACTTC
.,.,TRBV27,TRBJ2-7,14,CASSLRMGTYEQYF,TGTGCCAGCAGTTTAAGGATGGGTACATACGAGCAGTACTTC
TRBD1,.,TRBV4-1,TRBJ2-5,15,CASSHRDRGLETQYF,TGCGCCAGCAGCCACCGGGACAGGGGGCTGGAGACCCAGTACTTC
TRBD2,few,TRBV3-1,TRBJ2-1,18,CASSQERNMGLAFHEQFF,TGTGCCAGCAGCCAAGAACGAAACATGGGACTAGCGTTTCATGAGCAGTTCTTC
.,.,TRBV29-1,TRBJ2-1,16,CSAHSSEGGLYNEQFF,TGCAGCGCCCATTCTAGCGAAGGGGGGCTCTACAATGAGCAGTTCTTC
.,.,TRBV3-1,TRBJ2-4,13,CASSQGLSYKQYF,TGTGCCAGCAGCCAAGGCCTCTCCTACAAGCAGTACTTC
TRBD1,.,TRBV4-1,TRBJ1-1,16,CASSREAGQVVGEAFF,TGCGCCAGCAGCCGCGAGGCGGGACAGGTTGTAGGTGAAGCTTTCTTT
.,.,TRBV19,TRBJ2-4,14,CASSISTGRDIQYF,TGTGCCAGTAGTATTTCGACGGGGCGGGACATTCAGTACTTC
.,few,TRBV7-2,TRBJ1-1,14,CASSLTHAARETFF,TGTGCCAGCAGCTTGACTCACGCTGCCAGGGAAACTTTCTTT
.,.,TRBV20-1,TRBJ2-1,12,CSARRTQNEQFF,TGCAGTGCTAGAAGGACCCAGAATGAGCAGTTCTTC
.,.,TRBV29-1,TRBJ1-2,12,CSVGGGNYGYTF,TGCAGTGTCGGGGGGGGAAACTATGGCTACACCTTC
TRBD1,.,TRBV5-8,TRBJ2-7,15,CASSPPDRGPYEQYF,TGTGCCAGCAGCCCCCCCGACAGGGGTCCCTACGAGCAGTACTTC
.,.,TRBV15,TRBJ1-6,13,CATSGRDNSPLHF,TGTGCCACCAGCGGACGAGATAATTCACCCCTCCACTTT
.,once,TRBV10-3,TRBJ2-5,14,CAISARSGQETQYF,TGTGCCATCAGTGCTCGGTCGGGGCAAGAGACCCAGTACTTC
TRBD2,.,TRBV20-1,TRBJ2-1,14,CSGTTSGGAYEQFF,TGCAGTGGTACCACTAGCGGGGGGGCCTATGAGCAGTTCTTC
.,few,TRBV4-1,TRBJ1-5,18,CASSPERGAGYSNQPQHF,TGCGCCAGCAGCCCCGAGAGGGGGGCGGGGTATAGCAATCAGCCCCAGCATTTT
TRBD2,.,TRBV20-1,TRBJ2-5,15,CSASDVTSGAETQYF,TGCAGTGCTAGTGACGTAACTAGCGGGGCGGAGACCCAGTACTTC
TRBD1,.,TRBV7-2,TRBJ2-6,16,CASSPGQGAGANVLTF,TGTGCCAGCAGCCCAGGACAGGGGGCTGGGGCCAACGTCCTGACTTTC
TRBD1,few,TRBV6-2/TRBV6-3,TRBJ2-5,17,CASSPWPMGQGKETQYF,TGTGCCAGCAGCCCATGGCCAATGGGACAGGGAAAAGAGACCCAGTACTTC
TRBD2,.,TRBV3-1,TRBJ2-5,15,CASSVTSGRSETQYF,TGTGCCAGCAGCGTTACTAGCGGGCGAAGTGAGACCCAGTACTTC
.,few,TRBV6-2/TRBV6-3,TRBJ2-7,15,CASSYLQPSSYEQYF,TGTGCCAGCAGTTACTTACAGCCCAGCTCCTACGAGCAGTACTTC
TRBD1,few,TRBV7-9,TRBJ2-7,17,CASSLNARDRGTYEQYF,TGTGCCAGCAGCTTAAACGCCCGGGACAGGGGAACGTACGAGCAGTACTTC
.,few,TRBV13,TRBJ2-2,12,CASSTHTGELFF,TGTGCCAGCAGCACACATACCGGGGAGCTGTTTTTT
TRBD1,.,TRBV4-1,TRBJ1-2,17,CASSLRSGTGDHYGYTF,TGCGCCAGCAGCCTTCGATCCGGGACAGGGGACCACTATGGCTACACCTTC
.,.,TRBV3-1,TRBJ1-2,13,CASSQFAGDGYTF,TGTGCCAGCAGCCAATTTGCAGGGGACGGCTACACCTTC
.,.,TRBV18,TRBJ1-1,14,CASSPLGGNTEAFF,TGTGCCAGCTCACCACTGGGGGGGAACACTGAAGCTTTCTTT
.,.,TRBV20-1,TRBJ2-7,13,CSAREDRNYEQYF,TGCAGTGCTAGAGAAGACAGAAACTACGAGCAGTACTTC
TRBD2,.,TRBV27,TRBJ2-7,18,CASSSKTSGGTNWYEQYF,TGTGCCAGCAGTTCGAAGACTAGCGGGGGGACGAATTGGTACGAGCAGTACTTC
.,once,TRBV4-3,TRBJ2-7,14,CASSQGLGPDEQYF,TGCGCCAGCAGCCAAGGCCTGGGGCCTGACGAGCAGTACTTC
.,.,TRBV2,TRBJ2-5,14,CASNPDRGGETQYF,TGTGCCAGCAACCCTGACCGAGGGGGAGAGACCCAGTACTTC
.,few,TRBV2,TRBJ1-1,15,CASFSFTITNTEAFF,TGTGCCAGCTTTTCATTCACCATTACGAACACTGAAGCTTTCTTT
.,.,TRBV2,TRBJ1-2,14,CASSEEGVNYGYTF,TGTGCCAGCAGTGAAGAGGGAGTGAACTATGGCTACACCTTC
.,.,TRBV5-5,TRBJ2-3,14,CASSPDGPLDTQYF,TGTGCCAGCAGCCCTGACGGCCCGTTGGATACGCAGTATTTT
TRBD2,.,TRBV18,TRBJ2-3,18,CASSSRVRETSREDTQYF,TGTGCCAGCTCATCCCGGGTAAGGGAGACTAGCAGGGAAGATACGCAGTATTTT
TRBD2,.,TRBV12-3/TRBV12-4,TRBJ2-5,16,CASSLPDSGGGETQYF,TGTGCCAGCAGTTTACCCGATAGCGGGGGGGGAGAGACCCAGTACTTC
TRBD1,.,TRBV20-1,TRBJ1-5,15,CSARWGQGMDQPQHF,TGCAGTGCTAGATGGGGACAGGGGATGGATCAGCCCCAGCATTTT
.,few,TRBV28,TRBJ2-4,15,CASSSEGEAKNIQYF,TGTGCCAGCAGTTCAGAGGGTGAAGCCAAAAACATTCAGTACTTC
.,.,TRBV4-1,TRBJ2-7,15,CASRQTGTRTYEQYF,TGCGCCAGCAGACAGACCGGGACACGGACCTACGAGCAGTACTTC
TRBD1,.,TRBV7-2,TRBJ2-7,15,CASSSAGTGPYEQYF,TGTGCCAGCAGCTCGGCGGGGACAGGCCCCTACGAGCAGTACTTC
TRBD2,.,TRBV11-1,TRBJ2-7,22,CASSLGVGGWKTSGLITYEQYF,TGTGCCAGCAGCTTAGGAGTAGGGGGATGGAAGACTAGCGGGTTGATCACCTACGAGCAGTACTTC